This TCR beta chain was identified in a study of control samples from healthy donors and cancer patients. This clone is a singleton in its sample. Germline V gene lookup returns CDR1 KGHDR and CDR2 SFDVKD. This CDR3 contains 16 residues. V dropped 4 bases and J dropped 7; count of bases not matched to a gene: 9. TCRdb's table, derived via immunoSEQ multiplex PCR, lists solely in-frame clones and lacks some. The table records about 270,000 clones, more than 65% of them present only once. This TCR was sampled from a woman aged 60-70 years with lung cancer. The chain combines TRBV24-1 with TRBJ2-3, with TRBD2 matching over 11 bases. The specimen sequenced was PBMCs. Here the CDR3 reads CATSDPLAGEVHTQYF. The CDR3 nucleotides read TGTGCCACCAGTGACCCACTAGCGGGAGAGGTTCATACGCAGTATTTT.